This T cell receptor (beta chain) was sequenced during a study of HIV-infected patients and healthy controls. Details on this clonotype: One end of the junction varies from germline; a read error may be responsible.

TCRdb used MiXCR to reprocess the 5' RACE reads, holding one entry per CDR3 protein. The sample records under 70,000 distinct CDR3 sequences, less than 20% being singletons. CDR3 length equals 13 residues. Germline V gene sequence: CDR1 GTSNPN, CDR2 SVGIG (reference sequence). The sequenced material came from CD4+ T cells from blood. This clonotype was obtained from a human donor in good health. The chain is built from TRBV30 and TRBJ1-4; a weak D match, TRBD1 (5 bases). Here the CDR3 DNA reads TGTGCCTGGAGTAGGGGAACTCATGAAAAACTGTTTTTT. Translation: CAWSRGTHEKLFF.